This T cell receptor beta chain derives from a study of cytomegalovirus exposure and HLA in healthy donors. Remarks on this clone: Its specificity is unknown.

Notes on the study in general: Cytomegalovirus association was listed for about 160 TCR beta chains.

The CDR3 sequence is 15 residues long. The J segment lost 3 bases and the V segment lost 4 bases, leaving 6 bases of the junction unmatched. The germline gives CDR1 SGHRS, CDR2 YFSETQ. The protocol was immunoSEQ multiplex PCR, while the TCRdb copy is restricted to in-frame clones and leaves out a portion. The sample records around 91,000 clones, approximately 93% being singletons. This chain uses TRBV5-1 with TRBJ2-7, with 11 positions matching TRBD2. The source is a woman aged 25 to 39 in good health and CMV-seropositive. Specimen: PBMCs. The CDR3 is CASSHPGLADYEQYF. In DNA form, the CDR3 reads TGCGCCAGCAGCCATCCGGGACTAGCGGACTACGAGCAGTACTTC.